These 29 T cell receptor beta chains originate from one sample sequenced in a study of graft-versus-host responses after intestinal transplantation. Sequencing used immunoSEQ multiplex PCR; TCRdb keeps in-frame clones, though not all of them. The sample has more than 9,500 clones, about 81% seen once. Here the sequenced sample was PBMCs, taken around 320 days after intestinal transplant. These receptor sequences come from a human patient who received an intestinal transplant, so some T cells may come from the graft donor.

The chain links TRBV2 to TRBJ2-7; D is possibly TRBD1 or TRBD2 (5 bases each). Germline V gene data show CDR1 as SNHLY and CDR2 as FYNNEI. Deletions cut 2 bases from V and 3 bases from J, with 17 bases between. The CDR3 consists of 16 residues. CDR3 bases: TGTGCCAGCAGTGAAACTATGGGGACCTTCAACTACGAGCAGTACTTC. It yields the protein CASSETMGTFNYEQYF.

J is TRBJ2-7 and V is TRBV7-6; 9 positions agree with TRBD1. Germline values: CDR1 SGHVS, CDR2 FNYEAQ. CDR3 size: 13 residues. The V and J ends lost 4 bases and 2 bases, in that order; junction bases with no gene match: 0. CDR3 amino acids: CASSWTGAYEQYF. CDR3 nucleotides: TGTGCCAGCAGCTGGACAGGGGCCTACGAGCAGTACTTC.

The chain recombines TRBV25-1 with TRBJ2-3; 7 bases map to TRBD2. Germline CDR1 MGHDK, CDR2 SYGVNS. Trimming at V came to 4 bases and at J to 4 bases, leaving 5 bases not matched to a gene. This CDR3 comprises 14 residues. The CDR3 protein is CASSVAGAADTQYF. DNA of the CDR3: TGTGCCAGCAGTGTTGCGGGAGCAGCAGATACGCAGTATTTT.

The V gene is TRBV7-8, the J gene TRBJ2-7; TRBD1 matches at 8 bases. The germline V gene encodes CDR1 SGHVS and CDR2 FQNEAQ. Trimming cost V 5 bases and J 3 bases; bases outside gene matches: 3. CDR3 length equals 13 residues. CDR3 in amino acids: CASSPDRDYEQYF. The CDR3 nucleotides are TGTGCCAGCAGCCCGGACAGGGACTACGAGCAGTACTTC. Full variable domain (outside the CDR3, taken from reference TRBV7-8 and TRBJ2-7): GAGVSQSPRYKVAKRGQDVALRCDPISGHVSLFWYQQALGQGPEFLTYFQNEAQLDKSGLPSDRFFAERPEGSVSTLKIQRTQQEDSAVYLCASSPDRDYEQYFGPGTRLTVT.

The gene calls are TRBV7-2 and TRBJ1-5, with 8 bases identical to TRBD1. The germline V gene has CDR1 SGHTA and CDR2 FQGNSA. The CDR3 has 15 amino acids. The J segment lost 6 bases and the V segment lost 1 base, leaving 5 bases of the junction unmatched. As DNA, the CDR3 is TGTGCCAGCAGCTTAGTCGCAGGGGGCGTTCAGCCCCAGCATTTT. It translates to CASSLVAGGVQPQHF.

V gene TRBV19 combines with J gene TRBJ1-1, with D uncertain. The CDR3 has 12 residues. V shed 3 bases and J shed 10 bases, with 12 bases lying between them. Looked up from germline, CDR1 is LNHDA and CDR2 is SQIVND (reference sequence). The CDR3 DNA reads as TGTGCCAGTAGTATTTGGGGTATGGGAGCTTTCTTT. Its protein product is CASSIWGMGAFF.

V gene TRBV28 combines with J gene TRBJ1-2, with D unclear. The CDR3 spans 12 residues. V was cut by 0 bases and J by 2 bases, with 1 base left in between. Germline CDR1 MDHEN, CDR2 SYDVKM. The CDR3 protein is CASSLWNYGYTF. The CDR3 nucleotides read TGTGCCAGCAGTTTATGGAACTATGGCTACACCTTC.

The J gene is TRBJ2-5, the V gene TRBV28; 7 nucleotides align to TRBD2. This CDR3 contains 16 residues. Germline V gives CDR1 MDHEN, CDR2 SYDVKM. V shed 1 base and J 0 bases; nucleotides not matched to a gene: 5. The CDR3 DNA follows: TGTGCCAGCAGTTTATCTAGCGGAGAGTACCAAGAGACCCAGTACTTC. Its protein product is CASSLSSGEYQETQYF.

The chain joins TRBV7-3 to TRBJ1-4, with a tentative D call TRBD1 (5 bases). The CDR3 length is 15 residues. V lost 5 bases to trimming and J lost 8 bases, with 18 bases between them. From germline, CDR1 is SGHTA and CDR2 FQGTGA. The CDR3 spells CASSREAGRGEKLFF. The CDR3 DNA follows: TGTGCCAGCAGCCGCGAGGCGGGGCGGGGGGAAAAACTGTTTTTT.

The V and J genes are TRBV28 and TRBJ2-7; 9 nucleotides line up with TRBD1. CDR1 is MDHEN and CDR2 is SYDVKM in the germline V gene. V was clipped by 5 bases and J by 9 bases; unmatched bases: 14. The CDR3 extends over 15 amino acids. The CDR3 DNA reads as TGTGCCAGCAGTCCCACCGGGACAGGGTTTTTCGTGCAGTACTTC. Protein product: CASSPTGTGFFVQYF. Filled out from reference TRBV28 and TRBJ2-7, the complete variable domain reads DVKVTQSSRYLVKRTGEKVFLECVQDMDHENMFWYRQDPGLGLRLIYFSYDVKMKEKGDIPEGYSVSREKKERFSLILESASTNQTSMYLCASSPTGTGFFVQYFGPGTRLTVT.

V gene TRBV10-3 combines with J gene TRBJ2-1; 10 nucleotides line up with TRBD2. The CDR3 sequence is 15 residues long. Germline loops: CDR1 ENHRY, CDR2 SYGVKD. The J segment lost 7 bases and the V segment lost 5 bases, leaving 8 bases of the junction unmatched. As DNA, the CDR3 is TGTGCCATCAGTAAGCGGGAGGGAGATGGGAATGAGCAGTTCTTC. Translation gives CAISKREGDGNEQFF.

A single count supports this clone. The V call is TRBV18, the J call TRBJ2-1, with TRBD2 as a possible D gene (6 bases). The V end lost 4 bases, the J end lost 0 bases, and 25 bases lay between the germline ends. The germline CDR1 and CDR2 sequences are KGHSH and LQKENI. CDR3 length: 20 residues. CDR3 nucleotides: TGTGCCAGCTCACTACTAAATGGGATGCGGGGCGGATTCTCCTACAATGAGCAGTTCTTC. This sequence encodes CASSLLNGMRGGFSYNEQFF.

The rearrangement links TRBV12-5 to TRBJ2-5; TRBD1 matches 7 bases. The V segment lost 7 bases and the J segment 1 base; nucleotides outside the gene matches: 12. This CDR3 region has 16 residues. The germline gives CDR1 LGHNT, CDR2 FRNRAP. CDR3 bases: TGTGCTAGTGCCTTCGGACAGGTCCAATTCCAAGAGACCCAGTACTTC. Its translation is CASAFGQVQFQETQYF.

The DNA of the CDR3 is TGTGCCAGCAGCTTACAGGGGGGAACCTACGAGCAGTACTTC. Protein product: CASSLQGGTYEQYF. The chain recombines TRBV5-5 with TRBJ2-7, with 8 bases aligning to TRBD1. CDR1 is SGHKS and CDR2 is YYEKEE in the germline V gene (reference sequence). CDR3 length: 14 residues. The junction had 3 bases not matched to a gene; V was cut back by 2 bases and J by 2 bases.

J is TRBJ2-7 and V is TRBV4-3; no firm D call. The V and J ends lost 0 bases and 5 bases respectively, with 8 bases between them. Germline V lookup: CDR1 LGHNA, CDR2 YSLEER. The CDR3 runs 13 residues. The CDR3 DNA reads TGCGCCAGCAGCCAAGATCTTTGGGACGAGCAGTACTTC. It yields the protein CASSQDLWDEQYF.

J is TRBJ1-4 and V is TRBV29-1; 7 nucleotides align to TRBD1. This CDR3 spans 14 amino acids. J gave up 2 bases and V 6 bases, and 6 bases lay outside the gene matches. CDR1 is SQVTM and CDR2 is ANQGSEA in the germline V gene. The CDR3 DNA follows: TGCAGCGTAACCAGGGGGGGCACTAATGAAAAACTGTTTTTT. It encodes CSVTRGGTNEKLFF.

The chain carries TRBV5-1 and TRBJ2-2; weak D call: TRBD1 (5 bases). V gave up 0 bases and J gave up 5 bases, with 11 bases separating them. CDR1 is SGHRS and CDR2 is YFSETQ in the germline V gene. This CDR3 has 15 residues. CDR3 loop: CASSLGQGGTGELFF. DNA for the CDR3: TGCGCCAGCAGCTTGGGGCAGGGCGGAACCGGGGAGCTGTTTTTT.

This sequence joins TRBV9 and TRBJ2-1; D possibly uses TRBD1 or TRBD2 (5 bases each). Germline loops: CDR1 SGDLS, CDR2 YYNGEE. V shed 0 bases and J shed 0 bases, with 10 bases lying between them. This CDR3 comprises 16 residues. CDR3 DNA: TGTGCCAGCAGCGTAGGCCCAGGGAGCTCCTACAATGAGCAGTTCTTC. Translating gives CASSVGPGSSYNEQFF.

This chain uses TRBV30 with TRBJ2-3; no definite D call. Germline V gene lookup returns CDR1 GTSNPN and CDR2 SVGIG (reference sequence). The CDR3 length is 12 residues. Deletions cut 2 bases from V and 4 bases from J, with 7 bases between. The CDR3 loop is CAWSISSDTQYF. Written as DNA, the CDR3 is TGTGCCTGGAGTATTTCTTCAGATACGCAGTATTTT.

This rearrangement joins TRBV14 to TRBJ2-1; 9 bases fit TRBD2. The CDR3 loop spans 15 amino acids. Germline CDR1 reads SGHDN; CDR2 reads FVKESK. Trimming took 4 bases from V and 3 from J; bases not matched to a gene: 4. The CDR3 DNA reads TGTGCCAGCAGCCTCGGACTAGCGCGCTACAATGAGCAGTTCTTC. Protein sequence: CASSLGLARYNEQFF.

The count of this clone is one. This rearrangement joins TRBV7-3 to TRBJ2-1; TRBD2 matches 10 bases. There are 19 residues in the CDR3. From germline, CDR1 is SGHTA and CDR2 FQGTGA. Trimming cost V 2 bases and J 1 base; bases outside gene matches: 11. The CDR3 region has the DNA TGTGCCAGCAGCTTAGGTTTTAGCGGGAGGTTTGATTCCTACAATGAGCAGTTCTTC. Protein product: CASSLGFSGRFDSYNEQFF. Full variable domain (missing parts from reference TRBV7-3 and TRBJ2-1): GAGVSQTPSNKVTEKGKYVELRCDPISGHTALYWYRQSLGQGPEFLIYFQGTGAADDSGLPNDRFFAVRPEGSVSTLKIQRTERGDSAVYLCASSLGFSGRFDSYNEQFFGPGTRLTVL.

The chain couples TRBV6-5 to TRBJ2-5, with unresolved D. Trimming pared 2 bases from V and 5 bases from J, leaving 9 bases between. The CDR3 runs 13 residues. Germline values: CDR1 MNHEY, CDR2 SVGAGI. CDR3 bases: TGTGCCAGCAGTTACCGTCTAGGGGAGACCCAGTACTTC. Amino acid sequence: CASSYRLGETQYF.

The sample holds a few counts of this clone. The chain links TRBV11-3 to TRBJ1-2, with a weak D call TRBD1 (6 bases). The V gene lost 3 bases and the J gene lost 9 bases, with 23 bases spanning the gap. Germline CDR1 SGHNT, CDR2 YENEEA. The CDR3 consists of 16 residues. This CDR3 reads CASSFTTDNRAVSYTF. The CDR3 bases are TGTGCCAGCAGCTTCACAACCGACAACAGGGCCGTAAGCTACACCTTC.

Details on this clone: Compared with germline, one end of the junction differs, possibly owing to a read error. The chain carries TRBV7-2 and TRBJ1-4, with TRBD1 matching 8 bases. The CDR3 is made up of 15 amino acids. Germline V gene lookup returns CDR1 SGHTA and CDR2 FQGNSA. The CDR3 sequence is CASSPGTGFNEKLFF. The CDR3, as DNA: TGTGCCAGCAGCCCCGGGACAGGATTTAATGAAAAGCTGTTTTTT.

The chain joins TRBV28 to TRBJ1-1; D call uncertain. The CDR3 totals 12 residues. Trimming took off 0 bases at V and 1 base at J, with 0 bases between the two ends. Germline CDR1 MDHEN, CDR2 SYDVKM. The CDR3 DNA reads TGTGCCAGCAGTTTATGGAACACTGAAGCTTTCTTT. Protein: CASSLWNTEAFF.

The count of this clone is one. Germline and junction disagree at one end, which may indicate a read error. The chain couples TRBV7-9 to TRBJ2-7; 8 bases map to TRBD1. Germline values: CDR1 SEHNR, CDR2 FQNEAQ (reference sequence). CDR3 length: 14 residues. CDR3 protein: CASSKGQGLPGIHF. The CDR3 DNA is TGTGCCAGCAGCAAAGGACAGGGCTTGCCTGGGATTCACTTC.

The chain joins TRBV6-1 to TRBJ2-7; D is perhaps TRBD2 (5 bases). CDR1 is MNHNS and CDR2 is SASEGT in the germline V gene. V was trimmed by 8 bases and J by 10 bases, leaving 21 bases between them. This CDR3 has 13 residues. The CDR3 region is CASCEKGGTVQYF. For the CDR3, the DNA is TGTGCCAGCTGCGAGAAAGGAGGAACTGTTCAGTACTTC.

The table lists this clone with a few counts. The chain uses TRBV6-5 and TRBJ2-2; 7 positions agree with TRBD1. The CDR3 has 14 amino acids. Per germline, CDR1 MNHEY and CDR2 SVGAGI. The V and J ends lost 6 bases and 0 bases, in that order; junction bases with no gene match: 1. The CDR3 sequence is CASRRGPNTGELFF. The CDR3 DNA follows: TGTGCCAGCAGGAGGGGGCCGAACACCGGGGAGCTGTTTTTT.

The rearrangement joins TRBV11-2 to TRBJ2-7, with 12 bases aligning to TRBD2. Trimming took 6 bases from V and 0 from J; bases not matched to a gene: 6. Per the germline V gene, CDR1 is SGHAT and CDR2 is FQNNGV. This CDR3 comprises 16 residues. The CDR3 loop is CASSSQTSGSSYEQYF. DNA of the CDR3: TGTGCCAGCAGTTCCCAGACTAGCGGGAGCTCCTACGAGCAGTACTTC.